A single sample is the source of the 31 T cell receptor beta chains below, sequenced in a study of graft-versus-host responses after intestinal transplantation. Clones were sequenced by immunoSEQ multiplex PCR, and TCRdb holds only the in-frame ones, with some missing. Of about 16,000 clones in the sample, approximately 95% are singletons; the top ten hold around 0.82%. Sequenced here: PBMCs, sampled 23 days after intestinal transplant. The origin of the receptors is a human patient who received an intestinal transplant, so some T cells may come from the graft donor.

This rearrangement joins TRBV5-5 to TRBJ2-7, with 8 bases identical to TRBD2. Trimming took 0 bases from V and 3 from J; bases not matched to a gene: 5. Germline-derived CDR1 and CDR2 are SGHKS and YYEKEE (reference sequence). This CDR3 region has 15 residues. CDR3 nucleotide sequence: TGTGCCAGCAGCTTGGCGGGCGGGGGGATCTACGAGCAGTACTTC. Its protein product is CASSLAGGGIYEQYF.

V is TRBV7-8 and J is TRBJ2-7; possible D gene TRBD1, 7 bases. There are 16 residues in the CDR3. Trimming took 5 bases from V and 0 from J, leaving 17 bases between them. CDR1 is SGHVS, CDR2 FQNEAQ, per germline. CDR3 nucleotides: TGTGCCAGCAGCCCCCCAGGGGGGACCGCCTCCTACGAGCAGTACTTC. It is translated as CASSPPGGTASYEQYF.

The chain links TRBV27 to TRBJ1-4; TRBD1 agrees at 10 bases. Germline loops: CDR1 MNHEY, CDR2 SMNVEV (reference sequence). The V gene end was trimmed by 6 bases and the J gene end by 7 bases; junction bases not matched to a gene: 5. The CDR3 has 14 residues. CDR3 amino acids: CASSLTGGVEKLFF. Written as DNA, the CDR3 is TGTGCCAGCAGCCTGACAGGGGGCGTTGAAAAACTGTTTTTT.

V gene TRBV19 combines with J gene TRBJ2-7, with 10 bases matching TRBD1. This CDR3 is 16 amino acids long. Germline V gives CDR1 LNHDA, CDR2 SQIVND (reference sequence). V lost 4 bases to trimming and J lost 1 base; unmatched junction nucleotides: 7. The CDR3 spells CASSTRQGATSYEQYF. In DNA form, the CDR3 reads TGTGCCAGTAGTACGCGACAGGGGGCCACATCCTACGAGCAGTACTTC.

The chain links TRBV27 to TRBJ2-1; TRBD2 aligns across 11 bases. The junction had 7 bases not matched to a gene; V was cut back by 2 bases and J by 10 bases. Germline CDR1 is MNHEY and CDR2 is SMNVEV (reference sequence). The length of the CDR3 is 15 residues. CDR3: CASSLGSSGGQEQFF. In DNA, the CDR3 is TGTGCCAGCAGTTTAGGGTCTAGCGGGGGGCAGGAGCAGTTCTTC.

The genes are TRBV7-3 and TRBJ2-3; 9 nucleotides line up with TRBD1. CDR1 SGHTA and CDR2 FQGTGA come from the germline V gene. This CDR3 region has 15 residues. The J segment lost 5 bases and the V segment lost 7 bases, leaving 10 bases of the junction unmatched. Here the CDR3 reads CASTPTGGELDTQYF. The CDR3 DNA follows: TGTGCCAGCACCCCAACAGGGGGCGAGTTAGATACGCAGTATTTT.

The chain has TRBV11-2 and TRBJ1-1; D is perhaps TRBD1 (5 bases). Trimming removed 6 bases from V and 3 bases from J, with 11 bases in between. Germline CDR1 and CDR2: SGHAT and FQNNGV. This CDR3 region has 13 residues. CDR3 coding DNA: TGTGCCAGCAGAGACGGACACTACACTGAAGCTTTCTTT. Its translation is CASRDGHYTEAFF.

V usage is TRBV19 and J usage is TRBJ2-5, with 7 positions matching TRBD1. The DNA end lines up better with TRBJ2-7; the J call may be wrong. In germline, CDR1 is LNHDA, CDR2 SQIVND (reference sequence). The CDR3 spans 14 residues. The CDR3 sequence is CASSMSRGHGEQYF. In DNA form, the CDR3 reads TGTGCCAGTAGTATGAGTAGGGGGCATGGCGAGCAGTACTTC.

The V call is TRBV27, the J call TRBJ1-1, with D unresolved. V was shortened by 0 bases and J by 4 bases, with 9 bases between the two germline ends. The germline CDR1 and CDR2 sequences are MNHEY and SMNVEV (reference sequence). The length of the CDR3 is 14 residues. As DNA, the CDR3 is TGTGCCAGCAGTTTATCGGGTTCTGGCACTGAAGCTTTCTTT. It translates to CASSLSGSGTEAFF.

This clone has just one count. The chain combines TRBV4-1 with TRBJ2-7; possibly TRBD1 for D (6 bases). Germline values: CDR1 MGHRA, CDR2 YSYEKL. The CDR3 length is 16 residues. Trimming removed 0 bases from V and 2 bases from J, with 14 bases in between. The DNA of the CDR3 is TGCGCCAGCAGCCAAGATGTGGCACAGGGTCCCTACGAGCAGTACTTC. This codes for CASSQDVAQGPYEQYF.

This sequence joins TRBV4-1 and TRBJ1-5; a possible D gene is TRBD1 (6 bases). Per germline, CDR1 MGHRA and CDR2 YSYEKL. The CDR3 runs 14 residues. V gave up 0 bases and J gave up 4 bases, with 7 bases separating them. The CDR3 protein is CASSQDRGNQPQHF. As DNA, the CDR3 is TGCGCCAGCAGCCAAGACAGGGGTAATCAGCCCCAGCATTTT.

V gene TRBV27 combines with J gene TRBJ2-7; D possibly corresponds to TRBD2 (5 bases). V shed 6 bases and J shed 4 bases, with 16 bases lying between them. CDR1 MNHEY and CDR2 SMNVEV come from the germline V gene (reference sequence). The CDR3 consists of 14 residues. The CDR3 loop is CASRPLERSYEQYF. The CDR3 bases are TGTGCCAGCAGACCACTAGAACGATCGTACGAGCAGTACTTC.

The rearrangement links TRBV30 to TRBJ1-5; 8 nucleotides align to TRBD1. CDR3 length: 15 amino acids. Germline-derived CDR1 and CDR2 are GTSNPN and SVGIG (reference sequence). J gave up 4 bases and V 1 base, and 6 bases lay outside the gene matches. The CDR3 is CAWSERQGLNQPQHF. CDR3 in DNA: TGTGCCTGGAGTGAACGACAGGGGTTAAATCAGCCCCAGCATTTT.

This clone came up once. The rearrangement links TRBV15 to TRBJ2-7, with 11 bases that match TRBD2. V was clipped by 5 bases and J by 4 bases; unmatched bases: 10. CDR3 size: 16 residues. Germline V CDR1 and CDR2: LNHNV, YYDKDF (reference sequence). Here the CDR3 reads CATSQYSGRAGYEQYF. The CDR3, as DNA: TGTGCCACCAGCCAATATAGCGGGAGGGCCGGTTACGAGCAGTACTTC.

CDR3 sequence: CASSRQGSDTEAFF. Written as DNA, the CDR3 is TGTGCCAGCAGCCGACAGGGATCGGACACTGAAGCTTTCTTT. The genes are TRBV2 and TRBJ1-1; 7 bases are shared with TRBD1. V lost 6 bases to trimming and J lost 3 bases; unmatched junction nucleotides: 7. This CDR3 comprises 14 residues. The germline CDR1 and CDR2 sequences are SNHLY and FYNNEI.

The chain has TRBV7-9 and TRBJ1-2; 12 nucleotides align to TRBD1. This CDR3 has 17 residues. Germline V CDR1 and CDR2: SEHNR, FQNEAQ (reference sequence). The V and J ends lost 4 bases and 5 bases, in that order; junction bases with no gene match: 11. CDR3 in DNA: TGTGCCAGCAGCTCGTCCACGGGGACAGGGGGCGGGTATGGCTACACCTTC. It yields the protein CASSSSTGTGGGYGYTF.

The chain combines TRBV5-1 with TRBJ1-1; possibly TRBD1 for D (5 bases). Germline assignment: CDR1 SGHRS and CDR2 YFSETQ. This CDR3 contains 11 residues. V lost 6 bases to trimming and J lost 5 bases, with 8 bases between them. DNA for the CDR3: TGCGCCAGCAACGGGGGAACTGAAGCTTTCTTT. Protein product: CASNGGTEAFF.

This clone was seen a single time. V usage is TRBV6-1 and J usage is TRBJ2-7; 8 nucleotides line up with TRBD1. This CDR3 has 14 residues. V was clipped by 7 bases and J by 2 bases; unmatched bases: 7. Per the germline V gene, CDR1 is MNHNS and CDR2 is SASEGT. CDR3 region: CASKTDRGAYEQYF. The CDR3 nucleotides read TGTGCCAGCAAAACTGACAGGGGAGCCTACGAGCAGTACTTC.

CDR3 protein: CASGWGTGGTDTQYF. CDR3 coding DNA: TGTGCCAGCGGGTGGGGGACAGGGGGCACAGATACGCAGTATTTT. The rearrangement links TRBV27 to TRBJ2-3; TRBD1 matches at 10 bases. CDR3 length: 15 residues. J was trimmed by 1 base and V by 8 bases; bases with no gene match: 6. The germline V gene encodes CDR1 MNHEY and CDR2 SMNVEV (reference sequence).

The chain joins TRBV27 to TRBJ1-2, with TRBD1 as a possible D gene (5 bases). CDR3 length: 15 residues. V was shortened by 5 bases and J by 6 bases, with 19 bases between the two germline ends. Germline CDR1 reads MNHEY; CDR2 reads SMNVEV (reference sequence). The CDR3 loop reads CASSDKEERGNGYTF. The CDR3 nucleotides read TGTGCCAGCAGTGACAAGGAGGAAAGGGGAAATGGCTACACCTTC.

The V call is TRBV13, the J call TRBJ1-4, with D unclear. V was shortened by 3 bases and J by 4 bases, with 12 bases between the two germline ends. This CDR3 is built from 15 residues. Germline V gene data show CDR1 as PRHDT and CDR2 as FYEKMQ (reference sequence). Here the CDR3 reads CASSFRLVDNEKLFF. CDR3 nucleotides: TGTGCCAGCAGCTTCCGACTCGTCGATAATGAAAAACTGTTTTTT. Looking up the rest from reference TRBV13 and TRBJ1-4 gives the full variable domain: AAGVIQSPRHLIKEKRETATLKCYPIPRHDTVYWYQQGPGQDPQFLISFYEKMQSDKGSIPDRFSAQQFSDYHSELNMSSLELGDSALYFCASSFRLVDNEKLFFGSGTQLSVL.

This sequence joins TRBV6-5 and TRBJ2-5, with unresolved D. This CDR3 spans 12 amino acids. Germline assignment: CDR1 MNHEY and CDR2 SVGAGI. Trimming shortened V by 0 bases and J by 4 bases, and 3 bases separated the two germline ends. The CDR3 loop reads CASSYSTETQYF. The CDR3 DNA sequence: TGTGCCAGCAGTTACTCGACAGAGACCCAGTACTTC.

This clone has a single count. J is TRBJ2-3 and V is TRBV5-1; D remains unclear. The ends were cut back, 6 bases at V and 2 bases at J, with 13 bases in the middle. CDR1 and CDR2 from the germline V gene are SGHRS and YFSETQ. This CDR3 is built from 14 residues. The CDR3 DNA is TGCGCCAGCACCTCTGACTTCTTCACAGATACGCAGTATTTT. The encoded protein is CASTSDFFTDTQYF. Filled out from reference TRBV5-1 and TRBJ2-3, the complete variable domain reads KAGVTQTPRYLIKTRGQQVTLSCSPISGHRSVSWYQQTPGQGLQFLFEYFSETQRNKGNFPGRFSGRQFSNSRSEMNVSTLELGDSALYLCASTSDFFTDTQYFGPGTRLTVL.

The V and J genes are TRBV7-2 and TRBJ2-3; 7 bases are shared with TRBD1. This CDR3 comprises 15 residues. CDR1 and CDR2 from the germline V gene are SGHTA and FQGNSA. With V trimmed by 6 bases and J by 2 bases, 8 bases remained unmatched. CDR3 in DNA: TGTGCCAGCAGTCCGTCCGGGACAGCCACAGATACGCAGTATTTT. It is translated as CASSPSGTATDTQYF. The variable domain in full, completed from reference TRBV7-2 and TRBJ2-3, reads GAGVSQSPSNKVTEKGKDVELRCDPISGHTALYWYRQSLGQGLEFLIYFQGNSAPDKSGLPSDRFSAERTGGSVSTLTIQRTQQEDSAVYLCASSPSGTATDTQYFGPGTRLTVL.

The V call is TRBV19, the J call TRBJ1-4; a weak D match, TRBD1 (6 bases). This CDR3 comprises 16 residues. Between the trimmed V and J ends, which lost 5 bases and 5 bases, there was a span of 18 bases. Per the germline V gene, CDR1 is LNHDA and CDR2 is SQIVND (reference sequence). The CDR3, as DNA: TGTGCCAGTAGTTGGTTACAGGGACTTATGAATGAAAAACTGTTTTTT. This codes for CASSWLQGLMNEKLFF.

The rearrangement links TRBV7-9 to TRBJ2-7; D is possibly TRBD1 (6 bases). V lost 4 bases, J lost 3 bases, and 16 bases lay in between. The CDR3 is 15 amino acids. Germline values: CDR1 SEHNR, CDR2 FQNEAQ (reference sequence). CDR3 nucleotide sequence: TGTGCCAGCAGCTCACAGGGACAACCTTTCTACGAGCAGTACTTC. Translated, it gives CASSSQGQPFYEQYF.

The chain couples TRBV27 to TRBJ2-2; 14 positions agree with TRBD2. Germline-derived CDR1 and CDR2 are MNHEY and SMNVEV (reference sequence). V shed 2 bases and J 6 bases; nucleotides not matched to a gene: 14. CDR3 size: 20 residues. The CDR3 reads CASSLAPPTGLAGVAGELFF. The CDR3 region has the DNA TGTGCCAGCAGTTTAGCCCCCCCCACGGGACTAGCGGGAGTAGCCGGGGAGCTGTTTTTT.

This clone was detected once. V gene TRBV7-3 combines with J gene TRBJ2-7; TRBD2 aligns across 10 bases. The CDR3 length is 15 residues. CDR1 is SGHTA and CDR2 is FQGTGA in the germline V gene. J gave up 0 bases and V 2 bases, and 1 base lay outside the gene matches. The CDR3 region is CASSLASGSSYEQYF. The CDR3, as DNA: TGTGCCAGCAGCTTAGCTAGCGGGAGCTCCTACGAGCAGTACTTC.

The V gene is TRBV11-1, the J gene TRBJ2-2; D unresolved. Germline V gene data show CDR1 as SGHAT and CDR2 as FQDESV (reference sequence). V lost 7 bases, J lost 5 bases, and 8 bases lay in between. This CDR3 contains 12 residues. This chain's CDR3 is CASTMGTGELFF. The CDR3 DNA sequence: TGTGCCAGCACTATGGGTACCGGGGAGCTGTTTTTT.

CDR3 loop: CASSEAPTGEEQYF. As DNA, the CDR3 is TGTGCCAGCAGTGAAGCCCCGACAGGGGAAGAGCAGTACTTC. The genes are TRBV6-1 and TRBJ2-7; TRBD1 matches 8 bases. V shed 0 bases, J shed 7 bases, and the junction held 5 bases outside the gene matches. Germline CDR1 is MNHNS and CDR2 is SASEGT. The CDR3 spans 14 residues.

This clone came up a few times. The chain employs TRBV6-5 and TRBJ2-6, with D perhaps being TRBD1 or TRBD2 (5 bases each). Trimming stripped 2 bases from V and 1 base from J, with 6 bases between. Germline CDR1 is MNHEY and CDR2 is SVGAGI. The CDR3 is 15 amino acids. CDR3 region: CASSYGGSGANVLTF. The CDR3, as DNA: TGTGCCAGCAGTTACGGGGGTTCTGGGGCCAACGTCCTGACTTTC.